These T cell receptor beta chains were read from a single sample in a study of blood T cell repertoires in COVID-19. Profiling relied on immunoSEQ multiplex PCR, and the TCRdb table lists in-frame clones only, not all of them. Counted here are some 330,000 clones, around nine tenths occurring once; the ten biggest clones make up approximately 1.8%. The sequencing input was peripheral blood. The receptors were sampled from a woman in her twenties or thirties with COVID-19, enrolled during active disease. The CDR3 runs from the conserved cysteine through the conserved F or W. The order of the fields is J gene, CDR3 length, D gene, clone size, V gene, CDR3 protein, CDR3 DNA. A D gene is named only where the DNA matches it firmly. Expanded clones get a size class; other rows say once, few or many, or leave the size out.

TRBJ1-2 | 15 | TRBD1 | few | TRBV2 | CASSSDPGTGPTRTF | TGTGCCAGCAGTTCCGACCCCGGGACAGGCCCTACGAGGACCTTC
TRBJ2-3 | 14 | NA | NA | TRBV4-2 | CASSQDLSTDTQYF | TGTGCCAGCAGCCAAGATCTGAGCACAGATACGCAGTATTTT
TRBJ2-3 | 14 | TRBD2 | NA | TRBV9 | CASSVGRLADTQYF | TGTGCCAGCAGCGTAGGTCGACTAGCGGATACGCAGTATTTT
TRBJ1-1 | 10 | NA | few | TRBV12-3/TRBV12-4 | CASGPPEAFF | TGTGCCAGCGGCCCCCCTGAAGCTTTCTTT
TRBJ1-4 | 14 | NA | NA | TRBV3-1/TRBV3-2 | CASSPLRGVEKLFF | TGTGCCAGCAGCCCCCTCCGGGGGGTTGAAAAACTGTTTTTT
TRBJ2-1 | 13 | NA | NA | TRBV9 | CASSVTGYNEQFF | TGTGCCAGCAGCGTCACAGGTTACAATGAGCAGTTCTTC
TRBJ2-2 | 15 | TRBD1 | NA | TRBV28 | CASSHRGYPTGELFF | TGTGCCAGCAGCCACAGGGGATACCCGACCGGGGAGCTGTTTTTT
TRBJ1-4 | 16 | NA | NA | TRBV10-2 | CASRGSSWATNEKLFF | TGCGCCAGCCGCGGGTCCAGTTGGGCAACTAATGAAAAACTGTTTTTT
TRBJ2-5 | 15 | NA | NA | TRBV13 | CASSLGTRTQETQYF | TGTGCCAGCAGCTTAGGGACTCGCACACAAGAGACCCAGTACTTC
TRBJ1-5 | 16 | NA | once | TRBV25-1 | CASIQLLGGSNQPQHF | TGTGCCAGCATTCAACTCCTGGGGGGTAGCAATCAGCCCCAGCATTTT
TRBJ2-1 | 13 | TRBD2 | NA | TRBV2 | CASRMTSGYEQFF | TGTGCCAGCAGGATGACTAGCGGCTATGAGCAGTTCTTC
TRBJ1-2 | 14 | NA | NA | TRBV25-1 | CASSPPGTTYGYTF | TGTGCCAGTTCCCCGCCCGGGACAACCTATGGCTACACCTTC
TRBJ1-6 | 14 | NA | NA | TRBV7-9 | CASSLEQYNSPLHF | TGTGCCAGCAGCTTAGAACAGTATAATTCACCCCTCCACTTT
TRBJ2-5 | 15 | NA | NA | TRBV3-1/TRBV3-2 | CASSQDGPIQETQYF | TGTGCCAGCAGCCAAGATGGCCCGATCCAAGAGACCCAGTACTTC
TRBJ2-7 | 15 | TRBD2 | NA | TRBV7-8 | CASSLAPAGTYEQYF | TGTGCCAGCAGCTTAGCGCCAGCGGGGACCTACGAGCAGTACTTC
TRBJ2-6 | 18 | TRBD1 | NA | TRBV3-1/TRBV3-2 | CASSPYPGQGSGANVLTF | TGTGCCAGCAGCCCCTACCCGGGACAGGGTTCTGGGGCCAACGTCCTGACTTTC
TRBJ2-7 | 13 | NA | NA | TRBV5-5 | CASSLWSSYEQYF | TGTGCCAGCAGCCTGTGGAGTTCCTACGAGCAGTACTTC
TRBJ1-1 | 15 | TRBD1 | NA | TRBV2 | CASSQDRAVNTEAFF | TGTGCCAGCAGTCAGGACAGGGCGGTTAACACTGAAGCTTTCTTT
TRBJ1-2 | 13 | TRBD1 | once | TRBV28 | CASSRRQGYGYTF | TGTGCCAGCAGTCGTAGACAGGGCTATGGCTACACCTTC
TRBJ1-2 | 15 | NA | NA | TRBV6-1 | CASSEDRAPEYGYTF | TGTGCCAGCAGTGAAGACAGGGCCCCTGAATATGGCTACACCTTC
TRBJ1-3 | 19 | TRBD1 | NA | TRBV2 | CASTMRQLGQAHSGNTIYF | TGTGCCAGCACCATGCGTCAATTAGGACAGGCACACTCTGGAAACACCATATATTTT
TRBJ1-2 | 15 | NA | NA | TRBV6-5 | CASSGTIQDSYGYTF | TGTGCCAGCAGCGGAACCATACAGGATTCCTATGGCTACACCTTC